The 2 T cell receptor beta chains below were found in one sample sequenced in a study of CD8 T cells in ankylosing spondylitis. Findings and caveats of the study: What seemed typical of ankylosing spondylitis blood was a TCR beta motif built from about eight highly homologous variants.

These receptors have no known antigen. MiXCR was run by TCRdb on the 5' RACE reads, yielding one entry per CDR3 protein. Of more than 500,000 distinct CDR3 sequences in the sample, 5.3% were seen once. Sequenced material: blood, either unsorted or a sorted T cell fraction (not recorded which). The source is a male donor with ankylosing spondylitis.

This clonotype was detected many times. The chain uses TRBV20-1 and TRBJ2-7; D unclear. The V gene lost 5 bases and the J gene lost 2 bases, with 13 bases spanning the gap. This CDR3 contains 13 residues. CDR1 and CDR2 from the germline V gene are DFQATT and SNEGSKA (reference sequence). CDR3 in amino acids: CSAQRTGPYEQYF. CDR3 in DNA: TGCAGTGCTCAGAGAACCGGGCCCTACGAGCAGTACTTC.

The J gene is TRBJ2-1, the V gene TRBV4-3; D is perhaps TRBD1 (6 bases). CDR1 and CDR2 (germline): LGHNA, YSLEER. V dropped 0 bases and J dropped 10 bases, with 10 bases sitting between them. The CDR3 has 13 amino acids. In nucleotides, the CDR3 is TGCGCCAGCAGCCAAGACAGGGGTGTAGAGCAGTTCTTC. It is translated as CASSQDRGVEQFF.